This T cell receptor (beta chain) was captured by sequencing in a study of cytomegalovirus exposure and HLA in healthy donors. PCR amplification relied on 60 Vbeta primers (plus 13 Jbeta primers). This table comes from immunoSEQ multiplex PCR, and its TCRdb copy is limited to in-frame clones, with some not included. The sample consists of around 99,000 clones, around 74% of them appearing once. CDR3 length: 12 amino acids. The V end lost 5 bases, the J end lost 3 bases, and 8 bases lay between the germline ends. Germline CDR1 is SGHTA and CDR2 is FQGNSA. The sequencing input was PBMCs. The origin of this receptor is a man between 45 and 60 years old in good health and CMV-seropositive. The J gene is TRBJ2-7, the V gene TRBV7-2, with D maybe TRBD1 (5 bases). The CDR3 bases are TGTGCCAGCAGCACAGACAGCTACGAGCAGTACTTC. Residues: CASSTDSYEQYF.